Presented here are 9 T cell receptor beta chains from one specimen sequenced in a study of CD8+ T cells in alopecia areata. Documented treatment: oral pan-JAK inhibitor, 5-10 mg twice daily. cDNA prepared by RNA extraction and subsequent reverse transcription served as the template for sequencing. The data were produced by immunoSEQ multiplex PCR, yet TCRdb's version contains in-frame clones alone and is incomplete. The data show 200,000 or so clones, over 45% seen once. Sequences were derived from CD4+ T cells sorted from blood, sampled at week 24, from a patient treated with tofacitinib. These receptor sequences come from a human donor with alopecia areata.

This clone was detected only a few times. The chain recombines TRBV4-1 with TRBJ2-7, with D unclear. CDR3 length equals 14 residues. V lost 7 bases to trimming and J lost 0 bases, with 13 bases between them. Per germline, CDR1 MGHRA and CDR2 YSYEKL. The CDR3 loop reads CASKRTTNSYEQYF. The CDR3 DNA follows: TGCGCCAGCAAGAGGACGACCAACTCCTACGAGCAGTACTTC.

This clone came up a few times. The chain employs TRBV7-2 and TRBJ1-1; 8 bases line up with TRBD1. The CDR3 spans 13 residues. Germline values: CDR1 SGHTA, CDR2 FQGNSA. V was clipped by 5 bases and J by 3 bases; unmatched bases: 2. The CDR3 region is CASSTQGDTEAFF. DNA of the CDR3: TGTGCCAGCAGCACACAGGGGGACACTGAAGCTTTCTTT.

This clone appeared a few times. The V and J genes are TRBV29-1 and TRBJ2-5; tentative D call: TRBD1 (5 bases). The CDR3 has 13 residues. V lost 3 bases to trimming and J lost 2 bases, with 10 bases between them. Germline V gene sequence: CDR1 SQVTM, CDR2 ANQGSEA. Written as DNA, the CDR3 is TGCAGCGTTGATCGGGCAGGGCAAGAGACCCAGTACTTC. The encoded protein is CSVDRAGQETQYF.

V and J are TRBV27 and TRBJ1-6, with 8 bases matching TRBD1. There are 17 residues in the CDR3. Germline V CDR1 and CDR2: MNHEY, SMNVEV (reference sequence). J gave up 2 bases and V 9 bases, and 12 bases lay outside the gene matches. The CDR3 loop is CASGTGSMRTYNSPLHF. The DNA of the CDR3 is TGTGCCAGTGGGACAGGCTCCATGAGGACCTATAATTCACCCCTCCACTTT.

The gene calls are TRBV2 and TRBJ1-1, with D maybe TRBD1 (6 bases). The germline CDR1 and CDR2 sequences are SNHLY and FYNNEI. CDR3 length: 13 residues. V dropped 6 bases and J dropped 4 bases, with 12 bases sitting between them. The CDR3 bases are TGTGCCAGCAGAGGACAGTACTTCACTGAAGCTTTCTTT. It translates to CASRGQYFTEAFF.

V gene TRBV5-6 combines with J gene TRBJ2-5; 9 bases line up with TRBD2. Germline CDR1 is SGHDT and CDR2 is YYEEEE. The J segment lost 5 bases and the V segment lost 7 bases, leaving 18 bases of the junction unmatched. This CDR3 has 17 amino acids. In nucleotides, the CDR3 is TGTGCCAGCGAGGCGGGAGCGGGAGGAATATATCCGGAGACCCAGTACTTC. Translating it yields CASEAGAGGIYPETQYF.

The V call is TRBV29-1, the J call TRBJ2-1, with 10 nucleotides matching TRBD2. The ends lost 6 bases at V and 9 bases at J; junction bases unmatched: 8. The CDR3 extends over 13 amino acids. Per germline, CDR1 SQVTM and CDR2 ANQGSEA. CDR3: CSVSLAGVGEQFF. The CDR3 DNA follows: TGCAGCGTGTCTCTAGCGGGAGTAGGTGAGCAGTTCTTC.

The rearrangement uses TRBV28 and TRBJ2-3; D possibly uses TRBD1 or TRBD2 (5 bases each). This CDR3 comprises 13 residues. CDR1 is MDHEN and CDR2 is SYDVKM in the germline V gene. Trimming removed 3 bases from V and 8 bases from J, with 12 bases in between. The CDR3 region has the DNA TGTGCCAGCAGTTTGGGGACCGGTCGTACGCAGTATTTT. It translates to CASSLGTGRTQYF. Full variable domain (rest looked up from reference TRBV28 and TRBJ2-3): DVKVTQSSRYLVKRTGEKVFLECVQDMDHENMFWYRQDPGLGLRLIYFSYDVKMKEKGDIPEGYSVSREKKERFSLILESASTNQTSMYLCASSLGTGRTQYFGPGTRLTVL.

The V gene is TRBV11-2, the J gene TRBJ2-2; D is uncertain. From germline, CDR1 is SGHAT and CDR2 FQNNGV. Trimming took 1 base from V and 4 from J, leaving 7 bases between them. This CDR3 has 14 amino acids. The CDR3 region is CASSLGTATGELFF. The CDR3 DNA is TGTGCCAGCAGCTTAGGGACCGCCACCGGGGAGCTGTTTTTT.